The 7 T cell receptor beta chains given below trace back to one sample, sequenced in a study of blood T cell repertoires in COVID-19. Some clones are missing from TCRdb's copy, which holds only in-frame ones; the method was immunoSEQ multiplex PCR. Altogether some 140,000 clones are present, roughly 80% being singletons, with the ten largest covering less than 7%. The sample comprised PBMCs or T cells enriched from blood (not recorded which). Receptors originate from a man aged 35 to 55 with acute COVID-19.

This chain connects TRBV28 to TRBJ2-7; 12 bases fit TRBD1. Germline values: CDR1 MDHEN, CDR2 SYDVKM. Trimming removed 9 bases from V and 5 bases from J; junction bases left unmatched: 5. The CDR3 covers 13 residues. The CDR3 spells CASWDRGRDEQYF. CDR3 coding DNA: TGTGCCAGTTGGGACAGGGGGCGGGACGAGCAGTACTTC.

Regarding this clone: At the DNA level, this CDR3 is encoded by other sequences in the same sample as well. The chain recombines TRBV7-2 with TRBJ2-7; 8 bases fit TRBD1. The trim removed 5 bases at V and 0 bases at J, leaving 6 bases unmatched. The CDR3 extends over 15 amino acids. CDR1 and CDR2 (germline): SGHTA, FQGNSA. CDR3 in amino acids: CASSQGADSSYEQYF. CDR3 bases: TGTGCCAGCAGCCAGGGGGCGGACAGCTCCTACGAGCAGTACTTC.

The genes are TRBV6-1 and TRBJ2-3, with 8 bases matching TRBD1. CDR3 length equals 15 residues. CDR1 is MNHNS and CDR2 is SASEGT in the germline V gene. Trimming removed 2 bases from V and 2 bases from J; junction bases left unmatched: 3. CDR3 sequence: CASSEQDRDTDTQYF. The DNA of the CDR3 is TGTGCCAGCAGTGAACAGGACAGGGACACAGATACGCAGTATTTT.

The V gene is TRBV11-2, the J gene TRBJ1-2; TRBD1 might be the D (5 bases). This CDR3 spans 16 amino acids. Germline CDR1 and CDR2: SGHAT and FQNNGV. V lost 5 bases to trimming and J lost 2 bases, with 18 bases between them. The CDR3 DNA sequence: TGTGCCAGCAGCCGCGCGACAGTAACCGTGAACTATGGCTACACCTTC. Translated: CASSRATVTVNYGYTF.

The V call is TRBV5-4, the J call TRBJ1-2; D is undetermined. V lost 0 bases to trimming and J lost 2 bases, with 5 bases between them. This CDR3 spans 13 amino acids. Germline V CDR1 and CDR2: SGHNT, YYREEE (reference sequence). The CDR3 here is CASSLVENYGYTF. The CDR3 nucleotides are TGTGCCAGCAGCTTGGTCGAGAACTATGGCTACACCTTC.

This CDR3 is CASSLGVGRTYEQYF. CDR3 nucleotide sequence: TGTGCCAGCAGCTTAGGCGTGGGCAGAACCTACGAGCAGTACTTC. V gene TRBV7-2 combines with J gene TRBJ2-7; D gene ambiguous. The CDR3 is 15 amino acids. Germline CDR1 is SGHTA and CDR2 is FQGNSA. Trimming removed 1 base at V and 2 bases at J, with 12 bases between.

Only one count was recorded for this clone. The chain carries TRBV7-8 and TRBJ2-1; D possibly corresponds to TRBD2 (6 bases). V gave up 5 bases and J gave up 9 bases, with 14 bases separating them. Germline CDR1 reads SGHVS; CDR2 reads FQNEAQ. The CDR3 totals 13 residues. CDR3 protein: CASSARLGGEQFF. The CDR3 region has the DNA TGTGCCAGCAGCGCCCGACTAGGAGGTGAGCAGTTCTTC.